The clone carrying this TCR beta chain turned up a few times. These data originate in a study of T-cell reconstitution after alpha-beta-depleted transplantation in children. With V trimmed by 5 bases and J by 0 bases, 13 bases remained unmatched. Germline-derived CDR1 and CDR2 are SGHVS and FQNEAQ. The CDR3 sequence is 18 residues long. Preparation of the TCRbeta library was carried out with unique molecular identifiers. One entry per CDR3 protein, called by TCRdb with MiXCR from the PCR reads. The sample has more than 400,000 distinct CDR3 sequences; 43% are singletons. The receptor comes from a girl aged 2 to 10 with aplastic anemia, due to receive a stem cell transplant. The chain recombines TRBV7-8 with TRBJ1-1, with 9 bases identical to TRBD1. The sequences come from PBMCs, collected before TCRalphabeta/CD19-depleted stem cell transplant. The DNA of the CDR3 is TGTGCCAGCAGCCCTCACCGGACAGGGGAGAGGATGAACACTGAAGCTTTCTTT. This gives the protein CASSPHRTGERMNTEAFF.